These 25 T cell receptor beta chains were all obtained from the same sample, sequenced in a study of shared clonotypes between healthy human individuals. Profiled with immunoSEQ multiplex PCR; TCRdb holds only in-frame clones, not every one. Among around 2.1 million clones listed, 85% to 95% were seen once. In the naive CD8 group, cells lacked CD45RO and were positively selected for CCR7, so terminally differentiated effector memory CD45RA+ cells were left out. Sequenced sample: naive CD8+ T cells from PBMCs. The origin of the receptors is a man aged 18 to 30 in good health. Some clones in this sample may be carry-over from other donors' samples.

The rearrangement uses TRBV5-6 and TRBJ1-2; 10 positions agree with TRBD1. This CDR3 comprises 14 residues. The V segment lost 4 bases and the J segment 8 bases; nucleotides outside the gene matches: 8. Germline CDR1 reads SGHDT; CDR2 reads YYEEEE. The CDR3 reads CASSPGQGVFGYTF. The CDR3 DNA reads TGTGCCAGCAGCCCTGGACAGGGGGTGTTCGGCTACACCTTC.

This chain connects TRBV4-1 to TRBJ2-7, with 8 bases fitting TRBD1. The CDR3 extends over 15 amino acids. Germline V gives CDR1 MGHRA, CDR2 YSYEKL. V shed 4 bases and J 6 bases; nucleotides not matched to a gene: 11. As DNA, the CDR3 is TGCGCCAGCAGCCCGAGCGACAGGGGTCGGATCGAGCAGTACTTC. Amino acid sequence: CASSPSDRGRIEQYF.

This clone came up once. The CDR3 spells CASSSDRDETQYF. Written as DNA, the CDR3 is TGTGCCAGCAGTTCGGACAGGGATGAGACCCAGTACTTC. The V gene is TRBV28, the J gene TRBJ2-5; 8 bases align to TRBD1. Germline V lookup: CDR1 MDHEN, CDR2 SYDVKM. The CDR3 consists of 13 residues. The V segment lost 4 bases and the J segment 5 bases; nucleotides outside the gene matches: 3.

The chain recombines TRBV7-3 with TRBJ2-5; 7 nucleotides agree with TRBD1. Per the germline V gene, CDR1 is SGHTA and CDR2 is FQGTGA. This CDR3 region has 15 residues. The trim removed 5 bases at V and 5 bases at J, leaving 11 bases unmatched. As DNA, the CDR3 is TGTGCCAGCAGCCCTGGGGACAGCCGTCAGGAGACCCAGTACTTC. This gives the protein CASSPGDSRQETQYF. Full variable domain (missing parts from reference TRBV7-3 and TRBJ2-5): GAGVSQTPSNKVTEKGKYVELRCDPISGHTALYWYRQSLGQGPEFLIYFQGTGAADDSGLPNDRFFAVRPEGSVSTLKIQRTERGDSAVYLCASSPGDSRQETQYFGPGTRLLVL.

The chain employs TRBV7-6 and TRBJ2-7; D is undetermined. This CDR3 contains 13 residues. Germline V gene sequence: CDR1 SGHVS, CDR2 FNYEAQ. Between the trimmed V and J ends, which lost 5 bases and 2 bases, there was a span of 10 bases. Here the CDR3 DNA reads TGTGCCAGCAGCCCAGGTGGGACCTACGAGCAGTACTTC. As protein: CASSPGGTYEQYF.

This clone was seen once. Here the CDR3 reads CASSKGTTSTDTQYF. CDR3 coding DNA: TGTGCCAGCAGCAAAGGGACAACTAGCACAGATACGCAGTATTTT. The rearrangement links TRBV7-3 to TRBJ2-3, with D possibly being TRBD1 (6 bases). CDR1 is SGHTA and CDR2 is FQGTGA in the germline V gene. This CDR3 has 15 residues. V shed 5 bases and J shed 0 bases, with 12 bases lying between them.

The gene calls are TRBV11-2 and TRBJ2-7, with 11 bases lining up with TRBD2. CDR1 SGHAT and CDR2 FQNNGV come from the germline V gene. This CDR3 has 17 amino acids. V was clipped by 1 base and J by 7 bases; unmatched bases: 12. The chain's CDR3 is CASSLVGALAGAKEQYF. As DNA, the CDR3 is TGTGCCAGCAGCTTAGTAGGCGCACTAGCGGGAGCTAAGGAGCAGTACTTC.

V gene TRBV6-4 combines with J gene TRBJ2-2; TRBD1 or TRBD2 may be the D gene (6 bases each). V was clipped by 8 bases and J by 4 bases, with 17 bases between them. The CDR3 runs to 15 residues. Germline V gene lookup returns CDR1 MRHNA and CDR2 SNTAGT. The CDR3 is CASRRGDGGTGELFF. The CDR3 nucleotides are TGTGCCAGCCGGAGGGGGGATGGAGGCACCGGGGAGCTGTTTTTT.

V gene TRBV7-9 combines with J gene TRBJ2-7; 8 bases are shared with TRBD1. Germline V gene data show CDR1 as SEHNR and CDR2 as FQNEAQ (reference sequence). The CDR3 length is 15 residues. The trim removed 5 bases at V and 2 bases at J, leaving 8 bases unmatched. CDR3: CASSLSGQDPYEQYF. The CDR3 DNA is TGTGCCAGCAGCCTGTCGGGACAGGACCCCTACGAGCAGTACTTC.

This chain's CDR3 is CASSHGRASGSQDEQFF. The CDR3 bases are TGCGCCAGCAGCCATGGGAGGGCTAGCGGGAGTCAGGATGAGCAGTTCTTC. J is TRBJ2-1 and V is TRBV5-1; TRBD2 aligns across 10 bases. Germline V CDR1 and CDR2: SGHRS, YFSETQ. With 4 bases clipped from V and 8 bases from J, the junction kept 15 bases outside the gene matches. There are 17 residues in the CDR3.

The chain joins TRBV7-5 to TRBJ2-5; TRBD2, the table's D call, was not compared with the DNA. TRBV7-5 is assigned pseudogene status. This CDR3 region has 17 residues. As DNA, the CDR3 is TGTGCCAGAAGCCATCCCGGGACTAGCGGGTCTCAAGAGACCCAGTACTTC. Protein: CARSHPGTSGSQETQYF.

The table lists this clone with a few counts. V and J are TRBV2 and TRBJ1-1; D is unresolved. Between the trimmed V and J ends, which lost 8 bases and 5 bases, there was a span of 12 bases. CDR3 length equals 12 residues. Per the germline V gene, CDR1 is SNHLY and CDR2 is FYNNEI. The CDR3 DNA reads TGTGCCAGCCTTAGGAGCGGGACTGAAGCTTTCTTT. This codes for CASLRSGTEAFF.

V is TRBV7-2 and J is TRBJ2-7; 7 bases line up with TRBD2. This CDR3 contains 16 residues. Looked up from germline, CDR1 is SGHTA and CDR2 is FQGNSA. Trimming removed 5 bases from V and 2 bases from J; junction bases left unmatched: 12. The CDR3: CASSPRTGRATYEQYF. CDR3 in DNA: TGTGCCAGCAGCCCGAGAACGGGGAGGGCCACCTACGAGCAGTACTTC.

The rearrangement uses TRBV11-2 and TRBJ2-3, with TRBD2 as a possible D gene (6 bases). Germline V gives CDR1 SGHAT, CDR2 FQNNGV. V was trimmed by 1 base and J by 3 bases, leaving 14 bases between them. The CDR3 has 16 amino acids. The CDR3 DNA sequence: TGTGCCAGCAGCTTAGTGGGCCAGGGAGGTACAGATACGCAGTATTTT. This translates into CASSLVGQGGTDTQYF.

This clone appeared a single time. The rearrangement joins TRBV28 to TRBJ1-1; possibly TRBD1 for D (6 bases). There are 16 residues in the CDR3. Germline CDR1 and CDR2: MDHEN and SYDVKM. V was trimmed by 2 bases and J by 7 bases, leaving 20 bases between them. CDR3 sequence (DNA): TGTGCCAGCAGTTTAAGGGATACGCGGGGGCAGGGTGAAGCTTTCTTT. It translates to CASSLRDTRGQGEAFF.

Only one count was recorded for this clone. The V gene is TRBV27, the J gene TRBJ2-1; possible D gene TRBD2, 6 bases. The CDR3 is 16 amino acids. Germline V lookup: CDR1 MNHEY, CDR2 SMNVEV (reference sequence). V lost 5 bases and J lost 0, with 14 bases in between. The CDR3 DNA sequence: TGTGCCAGCAGTAACCCGGGACTGGCCTCCTACAATGAGCAGTTCTTC. Residues: CASSNPGLASYNEQFF.

The chain has TRBV30 and TRBJ2-1, with D perhaps given as TRBD1 or TRBD2 (6 bases each). Trimming removed 2 bases at V and 3 bases at J, with 14 bases between. CDR1 and CDR2 from the germline V gene are GTSNPN and SVGIG (reference sequence). The CDR3 is 15 residues long. In DNA, the CDR3 is TGTGCCTGGAGTAGGGGGTCGGGGGTCTACAATGAGCAGTTCTTC. As protein: CAWSRGSGVYNEQFF.

This rearrangement joins TRBV13 to TRBJ2-2; D remains unclear. V dropped 0 bases and J dropped 0 bases, with 14 bases sitting between them. This CDR3 is 18 amino acids long. Germline CDR1 and CDR2: PRHDT and FYEKMQ (reference sequence). The CDR3 loop is CASSLGLVRLANTGELFF. CDR3 coding DNA: TGTGCCAGCAGCTTAGGCCTGGTCCGGCTAGCGAACACCGGGGAGCTGTTTTTT.

J is TRBJ2-1 and V is TRBV2; D is possibly TRBD2 (6 bases). CDR1 is SNHLY and CDR2 is FYNNEI in the germline V gene. The CDR3 is 15 amino acids. V lost 4 bases to trimming and J lost 4 bases, with 14 bases between them. Written as DNA, the CDR3 is TGTGCCAGCAGTGCGGAGGCGAGCGGGTACAATGAGCAGTTCTTC. Protein product: CASSAEASGYNEQFF. The entire variable domain, with the rest obtained from reference TRBV2 and TRBJ2-1, is as follows: EPEVTQTPSHQVTQMGQEVILRCVPISNHLYFYWYRQILGQKVEFLVSFYNNEISEKSEIFDDQFSVERPDGSNFTLKIRSTKLEDSAMYFCASSAEASGYNEQFFGPGTRLTVL.

V gene TRBV4-1 combines with J gene TRBJ2-7; D remains ambiguous. The V end lost 2 bases, the J end lost 4 bases, and 9 bases lay between the germline ends. Per the germline V gene, CDR1 is MGHRA and CDR2 is YSYEKL. This CDR3 spans 13 amino acids. The CDR3 reads CASSQSSAYEQYF. The CDR3 coding sequence is TGCGCCAGCAGCCAATCCTCCGCGTACGAGCAGTACTTC.

The rearrangement joins TRBV11-2 to TRBJ1-1; D uncertain. CDR1 and CDR2 from the germline V gene are SGHAT and FQNNGV. V lost 2 bases to trimming and J lost 1 base, with 11 bases between them. The CDR3 spans 15 residues. In DNA form, the CDR3 reads TGTGCCAGCAGCTTATTAGCAAATTGGAACACTGAAGCTTTCTTT. Translation gives CASSLLANWNTEAFF.

A remark on this clone: The sample carries other DNA sequences with the same CDR3. The V and J genes are TRBV6-1 and TRBJ2-7, with 7 positions matching TRBD1. The CDR3 extends over 13 amino acids. The V gene end was trimmed by 4 bases and the J gene end by 3 bases; junction bases not matched to a gene: 3. CDR1 is MNHNS and CDR2 is SASEGT in the germline V gene. The CDR3 DNA follows: TGTGCCAGCAGTGCGACAGGGATCTACGAGCAGTACTTC. Its protein product is CASSATGIYEQYF.

The gene calls are TRBV2 and TRBJ2-1; tentative D call: TRBD2 (5 bases). The CDR3 runs 14 residues. With 8 bases removed from V and 2 bases from J, the gap between germline ends came to 13 bases. Germline V lookup: CDR1 SNHLY, CDR2 FYNNEI. The CDR3 sequence: CASSEGYTYNEQFF. The CDR3 DNA reads as TGTGCCAGCTCAGAGGGTTATACCTACAATGAGCAGTTCTTC.

Comment on this clone: At one of its ends the junction is not consistent with the germline gene, which may arise from a read error. The V call is TRBV7-9, the J call TRBJ2-1, with a weak D call TRBD2 (5 bases). The length of the CDR3 is 15 residues. CDR1 and CDR2 from the germline V gene are SEHNR and FQNEAQ (reference sequence). DNA for the CDR3: TGTGCCAGCAGCGTAGCTAGAGGGAAGCACAATGAGCAGTTCTTC. Protein product: CASSVARGKHNEQFF.

The CDR3 DNA sequence: TGTGCCAGCAGCGTCCGGGACAACTCCTACGAGCAGTACTTC. Its translation: CASSVRDNSYEQYF. The chain uses TRBV5-4 and TRBJ2-7; D possibly corresponds to TRBD1 (6 bases). V was trimmed by 4 bases and J by 0 bases, leaving 11 bases between them. The germline gives CDR1 SGHNT, CDR2 YYREEE (reference sequence). The CDR3 loop spans 14 amino acids.